This T cell receptor (beta chain) was recovered during a study of T cells in Graves' hyperthyroidism and ophthalmopathy. General observations from the study: The model foresaw ophthalmopathy a median around 6.4 months prior to onset.

V lost 7 bases and J lost 4; bases outside the gene matches: 8. In germline, CDR1 is LNHDA, CDR2 SQIVND (reference sequence). CDR3 length: 15 amino acids. This clonotype was picked up a small number of times. What it binds is not known. The hyperthyroidism patients had all been newly diagnosed, and their disease duration was under 2 months. Their ages ranged from 18 to 65 years. Regions amplified from RNA transcripts were the TCR beta CDR3 regions. Initially, a first-round RT-PCR of the TCR CDR3 employed the HTBI primer set. TCRdb itself ran the multiplex PCR reads through MiXCR, one entry per CDR3 protein. The table lists hundreds of thousands of distinct CDR3 sequences, 30% to 40% of them singletons.

The chain combines TRBV19 with TRBJ2-2, with 8 bases identical to TRBD2. This sequence was found in a woman in her 40s with Graves' hyperthyroidism. Sequenced material: blood. The CDR3, as DNA: TGTGCCAGTACCCCCGGGACTAGAGGCACCGGGGAGCTGTTTTTT. Its protein product is CASTPGTRGTGELFF.